This paragraph reports one T cell receptor beta chain. TCRdb fed the 5' RACE reads into MiXCR, producing one record per CDR3 protein. The sample lists about 62,000 distinct CDR3 sequences, roughly 30% occurring once. Trimming took off 5 bases at V and 5 bases at J, with 19 bases between the two ends. Germline-derived CDR1 and CDR2 are SGHVS and FQNEAQ. The CDR3 contains 16 residues. Source material: tumor-infiltrating naive CD4+ T cells sorted from the breast tumor. The subset: naive CD4+ T cells, CD4+CD45RA+CD25-. The receptor was derived from a female donor with breast cancer. The J gene is TRBJ2-1, the V gene TRBV7-8; D not resolved. The CDR3 region has the DNA TGTGCCAGCAGCCTGATAAAGGTAGTTTCTAACAATGAGCAGTTCTTC. Translation gives CASSLIKVVSNNEQFF.